This TCR beta chain is from a study of control samples from healthy donors and cancer patients. The CDR3 is 12 residues long. TCRdb keeps only in-frame clones here, not all; method: immunoSEQ multiplex PCR. The table shows roughly 95,000 clones, with roughly 92% occurring only once. The TCR was taken from a human donor in good health. The donor label of this sample is uncertain. The sample comprised blood. This chain connects TRBV21-1 to TRBJ2-7; TRBD1 is taken as the D call from the table, unchecked against the DNA. TRBV21-1 is described as a pseudogene. CDR3 in amino acids: CASSDREYEQYV. CDR3 sequence (DNA): TGTGCCAGCAGCGACAGGGAGTACGAGCAGTACGTC.